The clone carrying this TCR beta chain has just a few counts. The entry originates in a study of patients and donors after allogeneic stem cell transplantation. TCRdb used MiXCR to reprocess the RT-PCR reads, holding one entry per CDR3 protein. This table has over 400,000 distinct CDR3 sequences, about a sixth appearing once. Trimming took 0 bases from V and 6 from J, leaving 13 bases between them. The CDR3 has 14 residues. Germline CDR1 and CDR2: SGHRS and YFSETQ. This sequence joins TRBV5-1 and TRBJ2-7; unclear D gene. This clonotype was obtained from a human donor who was either an allogeneic HSCT recipient or a stem cell or donor lymphocyte infusion donor (not recorded which). It is not recorded whose cells these are; they may come from a transplant donor. Sequencing input: blood, either unsorted or a sorted T cell fraction (not recorded which). For the CDR3, the DNA is TGCGCCAGCAGCTTGGAAGCCGCGTGGGGCGAGCAGTACTTC. This translates into CASSLEAAWGEQYF. The full variable domain, rest sourced from reference TRBV5-1 and TRBJ2-7, is KAGVTQTPRYLIKTRGQQVTLSCSPISGHRSVSWYQQTPGQGLQFLFEYFSETQRNKGNFPGRFSGRQFSNSRSEMNVSTLELGDSALYLCASSLEAAWGEQYFGPGTRLTVT.